Presented here are 9 T cell receptor beta chains from one specimen sequenced in a study of somatic mutations in cytotoxic T cells in rheumatoid arthritis. The data were produced by immunoSEQ multiplex PCR, yet TCRdb's version contains in-frame clones alone and is incomplete. The sample shows 27,000 or so clones, roughly 86% of them seen only once. Specimen: CD8+ T cells sorted from blood. The receptors were sampled from an adult with rheumatoid arthritis.

V gene TRBV6-6 combines with J gene TRBJ2-7; D remains ambiguous. The length of the CDR3 is 14 residues. The germline V and J ends were trimmed by 0 bases and 3 bases, with 9 bases remaining between them. The germline V gene has CDR1 MNHNY and CDR2 SVGAGI (reference sequence). CDR3 residues: CASSYSETLYEQYF. CDR3 sequence (DNA): TGTGCCAGCAGTTACTCAGAGACCCTCTACGAGCAGTACTTC.

This chain connects TRBV28 to TRBJ1-2, with D possibly TRBD1 on 5 matching bases. This CDR3 has 15 amino acids. Germline V gene sequence: CDR1 MDHEN, CDR2 SYDVKM. V lost 4 bases, J lost 0 bases, and 12 bases lay in between. The CDR3 bases are TGTGCCAGCAGTTATCTTCAGGGAGCTAACTATGGCTACACCTTC. Translating it yields CASSYLQGANYGYTF.

The genes are TRBV11-2 and TRBJ2-3, with 8 bases fitting TRBD2. The CDR3 has 17 residues. From germline, CDR1 is SGHAT and CDR2 FQNNGV. After removal of 0 bases from V and 3 bases from J, the junction contained 8 bases not matched to a gene. Written as DNA, the CDR3 is TGTGCCAGCAGCTTAGATTCGGGAGGGCCTGGGACAGATACGCAGTATTTT. Its protein is CASSLDSGGPGTDTQYF.

V is TRBV15 and J is TRBJ1-5; the D is unclear. CDR3 length: 15 amino acids. Between the trimmed V and J ends, which lost 0 bases and 5 bases, there was a span of 11 bases. Germline V lookup: CDR1 LNHNV, CDR2 YYDKDF (reference sequence). Here the CDR3 DNA reads TGTGCCACCAGCAGAGAGAAGGGAAGGGATCAGCCCCAGCATTTT. Residues: CATSREKGRDQPQHF.

The chain is built from TRBV10-3 and TRBJ1-2; D remains unclear. The CDR3 loop spans 12 amino acids. Trimming removed 7 bases at V and 3 bases at J, with 9 bases between. The V gene's germline CDR1 is ENHRY and CDR2 SYGVKD. This chain's CDR3 is CAIKEHDYGYTF. In DNA, the CDR3 is TGTGCCATCAAGGAGCACGACTATGGCTACACCTTC.

This rearrangement joins TRBV30 to TRBJ2-6; D is possibly TRBD1 (5 bases). The germline V gene has CDR1 GTSNPN and CDR2 SVGIG (reference sequence). The CDR3 has 21 residues. The V and J ends lost 1 base and 0 bases respectively, with 25 bases between them. CDR3 bases: TGTGCCTGGAGTGGACTTCTTTACTCAGGGTCTCTGCCCTCTGGGGCCAACGTCCTGACTTTC. Amino acid sequence: CAWSGLLYSGSLPSGANVLTF.

The J gene is TRBJ2-7, the V gene TRBV19; the D gene is possibly TRBD1 (6 bases). V was trimmed by 3 bases and J by 2 bases, leaving 11 bases between them. The CDR3 loop spans 14 amino acids. The germline V gene encodes CDR1 LNHDA and CDR2 SQIVND (reference sequence). The CDR3 DNA reads as TGTGCCAGTAGTATGTACAGGGTACCCTACGAGCAGTACTTC. This sequence encodes CASSMYRVPYEQYF.

The chain carries TRBV7-9 and TRBJ2-7; TRBD1 is a possible D gene (5 bases). The germline V gene encodes CDR1 SEHNR and CDR2 FQNEAQ (reference sequence). The CDR3 is made up of 14 amino acids. The V end lost 1 base, the J end lost 0 bases, and 7 bases lay between the germline ends. The CDR3 spells CASSLDRSSYEQYF. The CDR3 DNA sequence: TGTGCCAGCAGCTTAGACAGGAGCTCCTACGAGCAGTACTTC.

V and J are TRBV7-9 and TRBJ1-3; D may be TRBD1 (6 bases). This CDR3 has 14 amino acids. Germline V gene sequence: CDR1 SEHNR, CDR2 FQNEAQ (reference sequence). The V and J ends lost 5 bases and 0 bases respectively, with 8 bases between them. CDR3 nucleotides: TGTGCCAGCAGCCGGACAGCCTCTGGAAACACCATATATTTT. Protein: CASSRTASGNTIYF.